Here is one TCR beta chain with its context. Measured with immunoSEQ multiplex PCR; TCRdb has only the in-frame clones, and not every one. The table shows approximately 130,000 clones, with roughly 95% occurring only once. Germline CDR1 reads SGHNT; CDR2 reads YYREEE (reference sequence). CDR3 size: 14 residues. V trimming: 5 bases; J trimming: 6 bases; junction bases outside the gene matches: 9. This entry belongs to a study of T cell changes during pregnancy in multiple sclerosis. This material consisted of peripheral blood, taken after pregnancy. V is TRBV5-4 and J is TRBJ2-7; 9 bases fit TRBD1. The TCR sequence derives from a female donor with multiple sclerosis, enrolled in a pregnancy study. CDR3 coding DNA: TGTGCCAGCAGGGGACAGGGAGAATTAGGCGAGCAGTACTTC. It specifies CASRGQGELGEQYF.